These 18 T cell receptor beta chains were sequenced from one sample in a study of blood T cell repertoires in COVID-19 (dated by TCRdb to 2019 to 2021). Libraries were built with the immunoSEQ multiplex PCR assay. The table was pulled from immuneACCESS by TCRdb, which kept in-frame rearrangements only. Such tables lose some clones; where checked, under half of the loss comes from unresolved V genes, and the rest has no known cause. This sample holds about 170,000 clones; approximately 87% were observed only once. Approximately 4.4% of the sample comes from the top ten. Specimen: PBMCs or T cells enriched from blood (not recorded which). The source of these receptors is a woman between 45 and 60 years old who had recovered from COVID-19.

V usage is TRBV19 and J usage is TRBJ1-1; no definite D call. The CDR3 consists of 13 residues. Trimming took 10 bases from V and 1 from J, leaving 13 bases between them. Germline loops: CDR1 LNHDA, CDR2 SQIVND (reference sequence). The CDR3 is CATYGWRNTEAFF. The CDR3 bases are TGTGCCACCTACGGGTGGAGGAACACTGAAGCTTTCTTT.

The rearrangement joins TRBV27 to TRBJ2-5; 10 nucleotides match TRBD2. Trimming at V came to 6 bases and at J to 4 bases, leaving 5 bases not matched to a gene. The CDR3 runs 14 residues. Looked up from germline, CDR1 is MNHEY and CDR2 is SMNVEV (reference sequence). The CDR3 region is CASSSGTSVETQYF. For the CDR3, the DNA is TGTGCCAGCAGCTCCGGGACTAGCGTAGAGACCCAGTACTTC.

J is TRBJ2-2 and V is TRBV6-5, with TRBD1 matching over 10 bases. This CDR3 spans 15 amino acids. J was trimmed by 6 bases and V by 2 bases; bases with no gene match: 3. CDR1 is MNHEY, CDR2 SVGAGI, per germline. The CDR3 here is CASSYDRGPSGELFF. The CDR3 DNA reads as TGTGCCAGCAGTTACGACAGGGGGCCTTCCGGGGAGCTGTTTTTT.

The chain links TRBV12-3 or TRBV12-4 to TRBJ1-5; D call uncertain. The V gene lost 0 bases and the J gene lost 6 bases, with 6 bases spanning the gap. The CDR3 runs 13 residues. Written as DNA, the CDR3 is TGTGCCAGCAGTTTAGCGCTAAGTCAGCCCCAGCATTTT. It specifies CASSLALSQPQHF.

The J gene is TRBJ2-5, the V gene TRBV2, with D possibly TRBD2 on 6 matching bases. Trimming took off 0 bases at V and 2 bases at J, with 10 bases between the two ends. CDR1 is SNHLY and CDR2 is FYNNEI in the germline V gene. The CDR3 loop spans 15 amino acids. The CDR3 loop reads CASSEAGTPQETQYF. The CDR3 nucleotides are TGTGCCAGCAGTGAAGCGGGGACTCCGCAAGAGACCCAGTACTTC.

About this clone: Other DNA sequences within the sample encode an identical CDR3. The chain employs TRBV28 and TRBJ2-1; 11 positions match TRBD2. V gave up 5 bases and J gave up 4 bases; unmatched junction bases: 1. The CDR3 runs 14 residues. Germline V gene data show CDR1 as MDHEN and CDR2 as SYDVKM. The CDR3 bases are TGTGCCAGCAGTCTAGCGGGGGGTTACAATGAGCAGTTCTTC. This sequence encodes CASSLAGGYNEQFF.

The chain joins TRBV7-9 to TRBJ1-2, with 9 bases that match TRBD1. CDR1 and CDR2 from the germline V gene are SEHNR and FQNEAQ (reference sequence). The CDR3 is made up of 12 amino acids. Trimming at V came to 3 bases and at J to 8 bases, leaving 1 base not matched to a gene. CDR3 sequence reads: CASSFGTGGYTF. CDR3 DNA sequence: TGTGCCAGCAGCTTCGGGACAGGGGGCTACACCTTC.

This chain connects TRBV2 to TRBJ1-6, with 7 bases aligning to TRBD1. The CDR3 sequence is 18 residues long. Germline V gene lookup returns CDR1 SNHLY and CDR2 FYNNEI. The trim removed 7 bases at V and 4 bases at J, leaving 16 bases unmatched. In DNA form, the CDR3 reads TGTGCCAGCAAGTTTTTAGGCGGCGGGACAGTTTATAATTCACCCCTCCACTTT. Translation: CASKFLGGGTVYNSPLHF.

The chain uses TRBV5-1 and TRBJ1-6, with TRBD1 matching over 7 bases. The CDR3 is 13 residues long. Trimming removed 5 bases from V and 8 bases from J; junction bases left unmatched: 4. In germline, CDR1 is SGHRS, CDR2 YFSETQ. DNA of the CDR3: TGCGCCAGCAGTAGGGGGCTGGATTCACCCCTCCACTTT. This translates into CASSRGLDSPLHF. The full variable domain, completed using reference TRBV5-1 and TRBJ1-6, is KAGVTQTPRYLIKTRGQQVTLSCSPISGHRSVSWYQQTPGQGLQFLFEYFSETQRNKGNFPGRFSGRQFSNSRSEMNVSTLELGDSALYLCASSRGLDSPLHFGNGTRLTVT.

This clone was observed once. This sequence joins TRBV5-5 and TRBJ2-7; no reliable D call. This CDR3 comprises 17 residues. Germline values: CDR1 SGHKS, CDR2 YYEKEE (reference sequence). V was trimmed by 2 bases and J by 0 bases, leaving 18 bases between them. CDR3 protein: CASSFSLRLATSYEQYV. The DNA of the CDR3 is TGTGCCAGCAGCTTTTCCCTCCGTTTGGCAACCTCCTACGAGCAGTACGTC.

The chain is built from TRBV9 and TRBJ2-5; 7 positions match TRBD2. The CDR3 runs to 15 residues. Germline V lookup: CDR1 SGDLS, CDR2 YYNGEE. V gave up 0 bases and J gave up 5 bases; unmatched junction bases: 7. CDR3 nucleotide sequence: TGTGCCAGCAGCGTAGGTGCGGGGGTTGCGGAGACCCAGTACTTC. Translated: CASSVGAGVAETQYF.

The rearrangement joins TRBV6-5 to TRBJ2-5; 11 nucleotides align to TRBD2. Trimming cost V 11 bases and J 5 bases; bases outside gene matches: 10. Germline V gene data show CDR1 as MNHEY and CDR2 as SVGAGI. The CDR3 has 14 residues. The CDR3 coding sequence is TGTGCCGAGGGGGGGACTAGCGGCCTGGAGACCCAGTACTTC. It specifies CAEGGTSGLETQYF.

The chain uses TRBV4-3 and TRBJ1-4; D is undetermined. The germline gives CDR1 LGHNA, CDR2 YSLEER. The CDR3 is made up of 13 amino acids. V was shortened by 4 bases and J by 8 bases, with 11 bases between the two germline ends. In DNA form, the CDR3 reads TGCGCCAGCAGCCCGCGACTATGGGAAAAACTGTTTTTT. Translation: CASSPRLWEKLFF.

This rearrangement joins TRBV6-2 or TRBV6-3 to TRBJ1-6; 7 nucleotides match TRBD1. The CDR3 covers 14 residues. Trimming took 3 bases from V and 7 from J; bases not matched to a gene: 3. Germline V gene data show CDR1 as MNHEY and CDR2 as SVGEGT. For the CDR3, the DNA is TGTGCCAGCAGTTATCTACAGGGGAATTCACCCCTCCACTTT. This encodes CASSYLQGNSPLHF.

This clone was found a few times. The chain uses TRBV19 and TRBJ2-5; perhaps TRBD2 as D (5 bases). The CDR3 sequence is 16 residues long. The V and J ends lost 6 bases and 2 bases respectively, with 19 bases between them. Germline lookup yields CDR1 LNHDA and CDR2 SQIVND (reference sequence). The CDR3 bases are TGTGCCAGTAGGCGGATTGTGGGAGCACGGCAAGAGACCCAGTACTTC. It codes for CASRRIVGARQETQYF.

Here the CDR3 reads CASSGIIGQGETQYF. CDR3 sequence (DNA): TGTGCCAGCAGCGGGATAATCGGACAGGGGGAGACCCAGTACTTC. The chain employs TRBV7-9 and TRBJ2-5, with 9 bases matching TRBD1. J was trimmed by 5 bases and V by 5 bases; bases with no gene match: 9. Looked up from germline, CDR1 is SEHNR and CDR2 is FQNEAQ (reference sequence). The length of the CDR3 is 15 residues.

J is TRBJ2-1 and V is TRBV9; perhaps TRBD1 as D (6 bases). Germline values: CDR1 SGDLS, CDR2 YYNGEE. The ends were cut back, 0 bases at V and 15 bases at J, with 16 bases in the middle. The CDR3 runs 13 residues. The CDR3 here is CASSVEGHDKPFF. DNA of the CDR3: TGTGCCAGCAGCGTAGAGGGACATGATAAACCGTTCTTC.

The genes are TRBV21-1 and TRBJ1-1; the D call in the table, TRBD1, was not verified against the DNA. TRBV21-1 is recorded as a pseudogene. The CDR3 contains 15 residues. The CDR3, as DNA: TGTGCCAGCAGCCCCCAACCAGGGGCGAACACTGAAGCTTTCTTT. This gives the protein CASSPQPGANTEAFF.